Shown below are 12 T cell receptor beta chains from a single sample sequenced in a study of T cell changes during pregnancy in multiple sclerosis. Assay: immunoSEQ multiplex PCR; the TCRdb copy retains only in-frame clones and omits some. The sample lists over 35,000 clones, 90% occurring once. Sequencing used CD4+ T cells from peripheral blood mononuclear cells, obtained in the first trimester of pregnancy. The source of these receptors is a female donor in good health, enrolled as a control in a pregnancy study.

The chain couples TRBV27 to TRBJ2-3, with a possible D match to TRBD1 (6 bases). The V gene's germline CDR1 is MNHEY and CDR2 SMNVEV (reference sequence). The CDR3 extends over 17 amino acids. Trimming took 0 bases from V and 2 from J, leaving 15 bases between them. CDR3 in amino acids: CASSLSGSGHFTDTQYF. The DNA for the CDR3 is TGTGCCAGCAGTTTATCAGGGTCGGGACACTTCACAGATACGCAGTATTTT.

The genes are TRBV2 and TRBJ2-3; 9 bases are shared with TRBD2. CDR3 length: 13 amino acids. Germline trimming cut 9 bases from V and 8 bases from J; bases unmatched to any gene: 9. Germline V gene lookup returns CDR1 SNHLY and CDR2 FYNNEI. The CDR3 DNA follows: TGTGCCAGTCATAGCGGGGGCCCAGGTACGCAGTATTTT. As protein: CASHSGGPGTQYF.

The V call is TRBV7-9, the J call TRBJ1-6; weak D call: TRBD1 (5 bases). The CDR3 spans 13 residues. Germline-derived CDR1 and CDR2 are SEHNR and FQNEAQ (reference sequence). Trimming took 11 bases from V and 9 from J, leaving 17 bases between them. The CDR3 nucleotides read TGTGCCGCTACCGGCGGTCAGGGTTCACCCCTCCACTTT. Protein product: CAATGGQGSPLHF.

The DNA for the CDR3 is TGTGCCAGCAGACCAGGGACTAGCTCCTACGAGCAGTACTTC. Protein: CASRPGTSSYEQYF. The chain employs TRBV5-4 and TRBJ2-7; the match to TRBD2 covers 8 bases. CDR1 is SGHNT and CDR2 is YYREEE in the germline V gene (reference sequence). The CDR3 contains 14 residues. Germline trimming cut 5 bases from V and 0 bases from J; bases unmatched to any gene: 4.

The V call is TRBV11-2, the J call TRBJ1-1, with D unresolved. Trimming cost V 5 bases and J 1 base, with 14 bases left between them. Germline V lookup: CDR1 SGHAT, CDR2 FQNNGV. This CDR3 has 15 amino acids. CDR3 in amino acids: CASSPWAYPNTEAFF. The CDR3 DNA sequence: TGTGCCAGCAGCCCATGGGCCTACCCGAACACTGAAGCTTTCTTT.

The chain is built from TRBV7-2 and TRBJ2-5, with TRBD2 matching 8 bases. V lost 1 base, J lost 6 bases, and 4 bases stayed unmatched. The CDR3 consists of 14 residues. Germline CDR1 SGHTA, CDR2 FQGNSA. This CDR3 is CASSLDSGVKTQYF. CDR3 DNA: TGTGCCAGCAGCTTAGATAGCGGGGTAAAGACCCAGTACTTC.

The gene calls are TRBV21-1 and TRBJ2-1; TRBD2 is the table's D call and was not checked against the DNA. TRBV21-1 is a listed pseudogene. The length of the CDR3 is 16 residues. The CDR3 DNA follows: TGTGCCAGCAGCAAAGCCGGGGGTCCCAGCCTCAATGAGCAGTTCTTC. Its translation: CASSKAGGPSLNEQFF.

V usage is TRBV4-3 and J usage is TRBJ1-5; 9 positions agree with TRBD1. In germline, CDR1 is LGHNA, CDR2 YSLEER. The J segment lost 6 bases and the V segment lost 0 bases, leaving 9 bases of the junction unmatched. This CDR3 comprises 17 residues. Here the CDR3 reads CASSQEGRVDRGQPQHF. The CDR3 coding sequence is TGCGCCAGCAGCCAAGAGGGCCGGGTGGACAGGGGTCAGCCCCAGCATTTT.

V gene TRBV2 combines with J gene TRBJ2-7; TRBD1 matches at 9 bases. Unmatched junction bases numbered 9, after V lost 10 bases and J lost 2 bases. There are 14 residues in the CDR3. Germline V gene data show CDR1 as SNHLY and CDR2 as FYNNEI. This CDR3 reads CATKQGARTYEQYF. For the CDR3, the DNA is TGTGCCACCAAACAGGGGGCTCGGACCTACGAGCAGTACTTC. Complete variable domain (other parts from reference TRBV2 and TRBJ2-7): EPEVTQTPSHQVTQMGQEVILRCVPISNHLYFYWYRQILGQKVEFLVSFYNNEISEKSEIFDDQFSVERPDGSNFTLKIRSTKLEDSAMYFCATKQGARTYEQYFGPGTRLTVT.

The chain's CDR3 is CASSPQQGEEKLFF. CDR3 bases: TGTGCCAGCTCACCACAACAGGGCGAGGAAAAACTGTTTTTT. The chain joins TRBV18 to TRBJ1-4; maybe TRBD1 (6 bases). V was trimmed by 1 base and J by 8 bases, leaving 11 bases between them. Germline V CDR1 and CDR2: KGHSH, LQKENI. This CDR3 is built from 14 residues. Drawing the rest from reference TRBV18 and TRBJ1-4, the complete variable domain is NAGVMQNPRHLVRRRGQEARLRCSPMKGHSHVYWYRQLPEEGLKFMVYLQKENIIDESGMPKERFSAEFPKEGPSILRIQQVVRGDSAAYFCASSPQQGEEKLFFGSGTQLSVL.

The CDR3 DNA follows: TGCGCCAGCAGCTTGGAAGGGGGCGGGCAGCCCCAGCATTTT. It translates to CASSLEGGGQPQHF. This chain links TRBV5-1 with TRBJ1-5; 7 bases match TRBD1. Trimming cost V 0 bases and J 7 bases; bases outside gene matches: 4. This CDR3 region has 14 residues. In germline, CDR1 is SGHRS, CDR2 YFSETQ.

This clone was picked up one time. The chain combines TRBV18 with TRBJ1-1, with D possibly being TRBD1 (5 bases). From germline, CDR1 is KGHSH and CDR2 LQKENI. CDR3 length equals 16 residues. The ends were cut back, 5 bases at V and 5 bases at J, with 21 bases in the middle. CDR3 in amino acids: CASSTNGAHGGTEAFF. The CDR3 bases are TGTGCCAGCTCAACCAATGGGGCTCATGGTGGGACTGAAGCTTTCTTT.